The 3 T cell receptor beta chains given below trace back to one sample, sequenced in a study of blood T cells in healthy people across ages. Primers used in a second PCR of roughly 7 to 12 cycles were a sample-barcoded 5' primer and a J-beta primer mix. TCRdb re-called the 5' RACE reads through MiXCR, storing one row per CDR3 protein. The table lists some 1,500,000 distinct CDR3 sequences, 35% to 45% of them singletons, with under 5% in the top ten. Sequencing was carried out using blood. The receptors were gathered from a woman aged 18-29 years in good health.

The rearrangement joins TRBV29-1 to TRBJ1-6; possible D gene TRBD1, 5 bases. The CDR3 has 13 amino acids. CDR1 is SQVTM and CDR2 is ANQGSEA in the germline V gene. V was cut by 5 bases and J by 7 bases, with 12 bases left in between. CDR3 nucleotide sequence: TGCAGCGTTCTATTGGGACCCAATTCACCCCTCCACTTT. This sequence encodes CSVLLGPNSPLHF.

In its sample, this clonotype was seen a few times. This chain joins TRBV7-8 and TRBJ2-7, with TRBD2 identical over 8 bases. The J segment lost 2 bases and the V segment lost 5 bases, leaving 8 bases of the junction unmatched. The CDR3 is 15 amino acids. CDR1 is SGHVS, CDR2 FQNEAQ, per germline. In DNA form, the CDR3 reads TGTGCCAGCAGCCCAGGACTAGCCGCCACCTACGAGCAGTACTTC. Its translation is CASSPGLAATYEQYF. Using reference TRBV7-8 and TRBJ2-7 for the parts outside the CDR3, the full variable domain is GAGVSQSPRYKVAKRGQDVALRCDPISGHVSLFWYQQALGQGPEFLTYFQNEAQLDKSGLPSDRFFAERPEGSVSTLKIQRTQQEDSAVYLCASSPGLAATYEQYFGPGTRLTVT.

The rearrangement joins TRBV10-3 to TRBJ2-1; 7 bases align to TRBD2. The CDR3 is made up of 17 amino acids. The J segment lost 9 bases and the V segment lost 0 bases, leaving 14 bases of the junction unmatched. CDR1 and CDR2 from the germline V gene are ENHRY and SYGVKD. The CDR3 loop reads CAISESLLAAEGGEQFF. The CDR3 coding sequence is TGTGCCATCAGTGAGTCATTGCTAGCGGCGGAGGGTGGTGAGCAGTTCTTC.